The entry below gives a single TCR beta chain sequence along with its context. Clones were read by immunoSEQ multiplex PCR, and TCRdb kept only the in-frame ones, dropping some. The sample lists about 140,000 clones, about 86% occurring once. The source of the sample is a study of blood T cell repertoires in COVID-19. The germline gives CDR1 MGHRA, CDR2 YSYEKL. The CDR3 loop spans 16 amino acids. V lost 4 bases, J lost 0 bases, and 15 bases lay in between. This clonotype originated in a woman aged 60-75 years with acute or convalescent COVID-19. The V and J genes are TRBV4-1 and TRBJ1-1, with no clear D. The sequenced sample was peripheral blood. CDR3 in DNA: TGCGCCAGCAGCCGAGAAGGAGGACGGATGAACACTGAAGCTTTCTTT. As protein: CASSREGGRMNTEAFF.